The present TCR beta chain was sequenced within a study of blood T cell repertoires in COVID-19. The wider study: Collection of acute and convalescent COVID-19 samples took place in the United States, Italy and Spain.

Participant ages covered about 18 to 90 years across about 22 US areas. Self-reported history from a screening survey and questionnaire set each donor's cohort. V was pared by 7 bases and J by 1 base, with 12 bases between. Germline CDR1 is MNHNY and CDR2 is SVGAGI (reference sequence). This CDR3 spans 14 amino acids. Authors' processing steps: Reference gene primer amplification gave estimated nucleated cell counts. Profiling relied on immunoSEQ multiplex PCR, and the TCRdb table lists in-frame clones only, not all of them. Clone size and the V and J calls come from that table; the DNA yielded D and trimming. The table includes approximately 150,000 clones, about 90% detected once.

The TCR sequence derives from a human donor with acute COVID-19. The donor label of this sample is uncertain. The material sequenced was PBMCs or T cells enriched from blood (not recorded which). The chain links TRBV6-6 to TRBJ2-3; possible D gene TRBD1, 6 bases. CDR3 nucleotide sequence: TGTGCCAGCACCCCCTCAGGGGGCACAGATACGCAGTATTTT. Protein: CASTPSGGTDTQYF.